Listed below are T cell receptor beta chains from one sample, sequenced in a study of T cell responses to AZD1222 COVID-19 vaccine. Repertoires were generated with immunoSEQ multiplex PCR, while TCRdb's copy carries only in-frame clones and drops some. There are under 200,000 clones in the sample; roughly 94% occur only once, and roughly 4.3% lies in the top ten. Sample: peripheral blood, taken on day 0 of MenACWY control vaccination. These receptors were collected from an adult in good health. Both conserved end residues are part of each CDR3. The D gene is left open where the match is weak.

CDR3 protein: CASSLDSGAPNSPLHF
J gene: TRBJ1-6
D gene: .
V gene: TRBV5-1

CDR3 protein: CASSQEGQGDNSPLHF
J gene: TRBJ1-6
D gene: TRBD1
V gene: TRBV3-1/TRBV3-2

CDR3 protein: CAWSLGLAGPGELFF
J gene: TRBJ2-2
D gene: TRBD2
V gene: TRBV30

CDR3 protein: CASSLSGYQETQYF
J gene: TRBJ2-5
D gene: .
V gene: TRBV11-3

CDR3 protein: CASSQGQGGTGELFF
J gene: TRBJ2-2
D gene: .
V gene: TRBV5-1

CDR3 protein: CASSSWGLAGERDNEQFF
J gene: TRBJ2-1
D gene: TRBD2
V gene: TRBV7-9

CDR3 protein: CATSRDPGQASSYEQYF
J gene: TRBJ2-7
D gene: .
V gene: TRBV15

CDR3 protein: CASSSGLAGTDTQYF
J gene: TRBJ2-3
D gene: TRBD2
V gene: TRBV5-1

CDR3 protein: CASTLQAGLALHEQYF
J gene: TRBJ2-7
D gene: TRBD2
V gene: TRBV27

CDR3 protein: CASSHGGPYNEQFF
J gene: TRBJ2-1
D gene: .
V gene: TRBV3-1/TRBV3-2

CDR3 protein: CASSPTPRSGQANQPQHF
J gene: TRBJ1-5
D gene: TRBD1
V gene: TRBV4-1

CDR3 protein: CASSVYGNSYNSPLHF
J gene: TRBJ1-6
D gene: .
V gene: TRBV9

CDR3 protein: CASMGLAGGNEQFF
J gene: TRBJ2-1
D gene: TRBD2
V gene: TRBV25-1

CDR3 protein: CASGFSGVYEQYF
J gene: TRBJ2-7
D gene: .
V gene: TRBV12-5

CDR3 protein: CATSSGTGGRVEAFF
J gene: TRBJ1-1
D gene: TRBD1
V gene: TRBV15

CDR3 protein: CASSPAPGQQRDTQYF
J gene: TRBJ2-3
D gene: TRBD1
V gene: TRBV18

CDR3 protein: CASRLLGSGNTIYF
J gene: TRBJ1-3
D gene: .
V gene: TRBV19

CDR3 protein: CAISVGGNSYNEQFF
J gene: TRBJ2-1
D gene: TRBD2
V gene: TRBV10-3

CDR3 protein: CASSLTGGGGTGELFF
J gene: TRBJ2-2
D gene: .
V gene: TRBV7-3

CDR3 protein: CASSPTDTNEKLFF
J gene: TRBJ1-4
D gene: .
V gene: TRBV28

CDR3 protein: CASSGQGTEAFF
J gene: TRBJ1-1
D gene: TRBD1
V gene: TRBV7-9

CDR3 protein: CASSYGQPAGGYEQYF
J gene: TRBJ2-7
D gene: .
V gene: TRBV6-2/TRBV6-3

CDR3 protein: CASSLYYEQYF
J gene: TRBJ2-7
D gene: .
V gene: TRBV28

CDR3 protein: CATSENREKSPLHF
J gene: TRBJ1-6
D gene: .
V gene: TRBV24-1

CDR3 protein: CASSFQVNTEAFF
J gene: TRBJ1-1
D gene: .
V gene: TRBV7-9

CDR3 protein: CAISDPGQGNGNTIYF
J gene: TRBJ1-3
D gene: TRBD1
V gene: TRBV10-3

CDR3 protein: CASSTSRLAKNIQYF
J gene: TRBJ2-4
D gene: .
V gene: TRBV11-3

CDR3 protein: CASTLGGMNTEAFF
J gene: TRBJ1-1
D gene: .
V gene: TRBV19

CDR3 protein: CASSPKVKDPNYGYTF
J gene: TRBJ1-2
D gene: .
V gene: TRBV3-1/TRBV3-2

CDR3 protein: CASSVLQGSGNTIYF
J gene: TRBJ1-3
D gene: .
V gene: TRBV19

CDR3 protein: CASSLEGDMNTEAFF
J gene: TRBJ1-1
D gene: .
V gene: TRBV7-2

CDR3 protein: CASRSTGGGETQYF
J gene: TRBJ2-5
D gene: TRBD1
V gene: TRBV7-2

CDR3 protein: CASSVGGTSGADTQYF
J gene: TRBJ2-3
D gene: TRBD2
V gene: TRBV9

CDR3 protein: CASSITGGTAGGPKQFF
J gene: TRBJ2-1
D gene: TRBD2
V gene: TRBV19

CDR3 protein: CASTNAGNYGYTF
J gene: TRBJ1-2
D gene: .
V gene: TRBV6-5

CDR3 protein: CAWSAPPGLHTGELFF
J gene: TRBJ2-2
D gene: .
V gene: TRBV30

CDR3 protein: CASSPRAAETQYF
J gene: TRBJ2-5
D gene: .
V gene: TRBV7-2

CDR3 protein: CASSYYSLNQPQHF
J gene: TRBJ1-5
D gene: .
V gene: TRBV6-2/TRBV6-3

CDR3 protein: CASSLVFPAETQYF
J gene: TRBJ2-5
D gene: .
V gene: TRBV7-9

CDR3 protein: CASSRILADQETQYF
J gene: TRBJ2-5
D gene: TRBD2
V gene: TRBV11-2

CDR3 protein: CASKGPGGDVAYGYTF
J gene: TRBJ1-2
D gene: TRBD1
V gene: TRBV19

CDR3 protein: CASSLEGQTNTGELFF
J gene: TRBJ2-2
D gene: .
V gene: TRBV6-6

CDR3 protein: CASSASLGRGSAGELFF
J gene: TRBJ2-2
D gene: TRBD1
V gene: TRBV5-8

CDR3 protein: CASSLPSLYEQYF
J gene: TRBJ2-7
D gene: .
V gene: TRBV7-2

CDR3 protein: CASSIRGHSPYSSNQPQHF
J gene: TRBJ1-5
D gene: TRBD1
V gene: TRBV19

CDR3 protein: CASRASTNEKLFF
J gene: TRBJ1-4
D gene: .
V gene: TRBV11-3

CDR3 protein: CASSPSFVSPFF
J gene: TRBJ2-1
D gene: .
V gene: TRBV11-1

CDR3 protein: CASSYGPAGYTF
J gene: TRBJ1-2
D gene: .
V gene: TRBV6-5

CDR3 protein: CASSPLLGVSGSPLHF
J gene: TRBJ1-6
D gene: .
V gene: TRBV27

CDR3 protein: CASSLLQGNEQYF
J gene: TRBJ2-7
D gene: .
V gene: TRBV7-3

CDR3 protein: CASSLAVSSYNEQFF
J gene: TRBJ2-1
D gene: .
V gene: TRBV5-1

CDR3 protein: CASSPHRATYEQYF
J gene: TRBJ2-7
D gene: .
V gene: TRBV9

CDR3 protein: CASSTGGSREKLFF
J gene: TRBJ1-4
D gene: TRBD1
V gene: TRBV19